This T cell receptor (beta chain) was captured in a study of OX40 agonist ivuxolimab in advanced cancers. Across the whole study: The study enrolled dose-escalation patients with hepatocellular carcinoma, melanoma, renal cell or head and neck cancer. Anti-PD-1, anti-PD-L1 or anti-CTLA-4 therapy given earlier was allowed, and 40% had some.

The germline CDR1 and CDR2 sequences are SGHRS and YFSETQ. Trimming took 4 bases from V and 4 from J, leaving 17 bases between them. CDR3 length: 16 amino acids. The protocol was immunoSEQ multiplex PCR, while the TCRdb copy is restricted to in-frame clones and leaves out a portion. The sample lists roughly 93,000 clones, about 84% seen once, with less than 6% in the top ten. On cycle 4 day 1 and cycle 7 day 1, as well as at baseline, blood was sampled. On this clone itself: The antigen is not known.

The study's findings and limits: On average, CD8+ T cells had more expanded clones than CD4+.

This chain links TRBV5-1 with TRBJ2-2; possible D gene TRBD1, 6 bases. The clonotype was recovered from an adult with an advanced solid tumor such as melanoma, head and neck, liver or kidney cancer. Sequencing used CD4+ or CD8+ T cells sorted from blood, obtained in a trial of the OX40 agonist ivuxolimab. The CDR3 nucleotides are TGCGCCAGCAGCCCCGGGACAAGGGCTGGCACCGGGGAGCTGTTTTTT. It is translated as CASSPGTRAGTGELFF.